The 14 T cell receptor beta chains reported below all come from one sample, sequenced in a study of T cell responses to AZD1222 COVID-19 vaccine. Using immunoSEQ multiplex PCR, the repertoire was profiled, and TCRdb retains in-frame clones only, with some absent. The sample consists of 150,000 to 200,000 clones, about 94% of them appearing once. The sample here was peripheral blood, taken on day 0 of AZD1222 vaccination. The receptors were sampled from an adult in good health.

V and J are TRBV6-5 and TRBJ1-2; perhaps TRBD1 as D (6 bases). CDR1 and CDR2 from the germline V gene are MNHEY and SVGAGI. Trimming left V 8 bases short and J 10 bases short, with 14 bases between. The CDR3 consists of 11 residues. In nucleotides, the CDR3 is TGTGCCAGCGGGGGGGGGCTGGACTACACCTTC. This gives the protein CASGGGLDYTF.

This clone was observed a few times. J is TRBJ2-4 and V is TRBV5-5; D gene uncertain. Germline V lookup: CDR1 SGHKS, CDR2 YYEKEE (reference sequence). Trimming pared 0 bases from V and 6 bases from J, leaving 4 bases between. The CDR3 length is 12 residues. The CDR3 DNA follows: TGTGCCAGCAGCTTGGACTTAAACATTCAGTACTTC. Residues: CASSLDLNIQYF.

This chain connects TRBV3-1 (or the pseudogene TRBV3-2) to TRBJ2-1; 9 positions match TRBD2. The length of the CDR3 is 15 residues. Losses at the gene ends were 1 base for V and 8 bases for J; bases not matched to a gene: 6. Per germline, CDR1 LGHDT and CDR2 YNNKEL (reference sequence). This CDR3 is CASSQAGGRVHEQFF. In DNA, the CDR3 is TGTGCCAGCAGCCAAGCTGGCGGGAGGGTCCATGAGCAGTTCTTC.

The chain joins TRBV7-9 to TRBJ2-7; D is possibly TRBD2 (5 bases). V was shortened by 3 bases and J by 0 bases, with 15 bases between the two germline ends. The CDR3 is 16 amino acids. Germline V gene sequence: CDR1 SEHNR, CDR2 FQNEAQ (reference sequence). CDR3 sequence: CASSFREGSSSYEQYF. The DNA for the CDR3 is TGTGCCAGCAGCTTCCGTGAGGGAAGCAGCTCCTACGAGCAGTACTTC.

This rearrangement joins TRBV9 to TRBJ2-1; no clear D gene. The V and J ends lost 3 bases and 2 bases respectively, with 15 bases between them. The CDR3 has 16 residues. Per the germline V gene, CDR1 is SGDLS and CDR2 is YYNGEE. The CDR3 region has the DNA TGTGCCAGCAGCGACTCGTTTCCTACCGCCTACAATGAGCAGTTCTTC. Translating gives CASSDSFPTAYNEQFF.

The rearrangement uses TRBV28 and TRBJ2-7; 9 positions agree with TRBD2. Germline V gene lookup returns CDR1 MDHEN and CDR2 SYDVKM. This CDR3 has 18 amino acids. V trimming: 7 bases; J trimming: 4 bases; junction bases outside the gene matches: 20. CDR3 DNA: TGTGCCAGCATCCCCTACGGCGGCGCGGGAGGGCCTGAGTACGAGCAGTACTTC. Translated: CASIPYGGAGGPEYEQYF.

The chain combines TRBV28 with TRBJ2-5; the match to TRBD2 covers 10 bases. Losses at the gene ends were 1 base for V and 3 bases for J; bases not matched to a gene: 8. Germline lookup yields CDR1 MDHEN and CDR2 SYDVKM. CDR3 length: 17 residues. The CDR3 DNA reads TGTGCCAGCAGTTTATCCCTTCTAGCGGGAGCGGAAGAGACCCAGTACTTC. Translated: CASSLSLLAGAEETQYF.

This chain uses TRBV10-3 with TRBJ2-7; 8 bases align to TRBD2. CDR3 size: 15 residues. Germline V gene lookup returns CDR1 ENHRY and CDR2 SYGVKD. Trimming at V came to 2 bases and at J to 5 bases, leaving 8 bases not matched to a gene. The CDR3 DNA reads as TGTGCCATCAGTGAGCCCGGGACTAGAGTAGACGAGCAGTACTTC. It is translated as CAISEPGTRVDEQYF.

The chain has TRBV4-1 and TRBJ2-7; D gene unclear. Germline V gene lookup returns CDR1 MGHRA and CDR2 YSYEKL. V was trimmed by 1 base and J by 3 bases, leaving 7 bases between them. The CDR3 spans 13 residues. CDR3 coding DNA: TGCGCCAGCAGCCAAGCCAGCGTCTACGAGCAGTACTTC. Its translation is CASSQASVYEQYF.

The chain is built from TRBV18 and TRBJ1-1; 7 positions match TRBD1. The V segment lost 4 bases and the J segment 1 base; nucleotides outside the gene matches: 6. Germline V gene data show CDR1 as KGHSH and CDR2 as LQKENI. The CDR3 loop spans 15 amino acids. The CDR3 loop is CASSRRDSRNTEAFF. The CDR3 DNA sequence: TGTGCCAGCTCACGACGGGACAGCCGGAACACTGAAGCTTTCTTT.

This rearrangement joins TRBV5-6 to TRBJ2-3, with TRBD2 identical over 12 bases. The CDR3 runs 16 residues. V gave up 4 bases and J gave up 4 bases; unmatched junction bases: 7. Germline assignment: CDR1 SGHDT and CDR2 YYEEEE. The CDR3 here is CASSETRLAGADTQYF. CDR3 bases: TGTGCCAGCAGCGAGACCCGACTAGCGGGAGCAGATACGCAGTATTTT. Full variable domain (rest looked up from reference TRBV5-6 and TRBJ2-3): DAGVTQSPTHLIKTRGQQVTLRCSPKSGHDTVSWYQQALGQGPQFIFQYYEEEERQRGNFPDRFSGHQFPNYSSELNVNALLLGDSALYLCASSETRLAGADTQYFGPGTRLTVL.

The gene calls are TRBV13 and TRBJ2-5; 11 bases map to TRBD2. This CDR3 comprises 15 residues. V was pared by 5 bases and J by 3 bases, with 5 bases of the junction left unmatched. Germline lookup yields CDR1 PRHDT and CDR2 FYEKMQ (reference sequence). CDR3 protein: CASSATGLAEETQYF. The CDR3 DNA reads as TGTGCCAGCAGCGCGACGGGACTAGCGGAAGAGACCCAGTACTTC.

This sequence joins TRBV19 and TRBJ2-7, with 9 bases identical to TRBD1. CDR1 LNHDA and CDR2 SQIVND come from the germline V gene (reference sequence). The CDR3 is 16 residues long. V trimming: 4 bases; J trimming: 3 bases; junction bases outside the gene matches: 10. This CDR3 reads CASSKEVRGQGYEQYF. CDR3 DNA: TGTGCCAGTAGTAAGGAGGTACGGGGACAGGGCTACGAGCAGTACTTC.

This clone was picked up one time. The chain couples TRBV4-3 to TRBJ2-7, with D possibly matching TRBD1 (6 bases). The V end was cut by 3 bases, the J end by 2 bases, with 14 bases between. From germline, CDR1 is LGHNA and CDR2 YSLEER. This CDR3 is 15 amino acids long. The CDR3 is CASSQTDSKTYEQYF. The CDR3 DNA sequence: TGCGCCAGCAGCCAGACGGACAGTAAAACCTACGAGCAGTACTTC.